This TCR beta chain was recovered during a study of cytomegalovirus exposure and HLA in healthy donors. Notes on the study in general: Clonal expansion was found to be greater in HLA-associated TCR beta chains than in equally common others in a later analysis. In terms of immune exposure information, only CMV serostatus was available. TCR beta V segments were, for the most part, productive about 87% or about 30% of the time in an earlier analysis.

CDR1 is LNHDA, CDR2 SQIVND, per germline (reference sequence). Unmatched junction bases numbered 4, after V lost 1 base and J lost 1 base. The CDR3 runs to 17 residues. This PCR relied on a set of 60 Vbeta primers and 13 Jbeta primers. Sequencing was performed with immunoSEQ multiplex PCR; in TCRdb, only in-frame clones are kept and a portion is missing. Its table records tens of thousands of clones. Comment on this clone: The antigen remains unidentified.

Sample: PBMCs. The sequence was collected from a male donor in good health and CMV-seronegative. V gene TRBV19 combines with J gene TRBJ2-3; 11 positions match TRBD2. The CDR3 spells CASSIASLAGGTDTQYF. The DNA of the CDR3 is TGTGCCAGTAGTATAGCCTCACTAGCGGGAGGCACAGATACGCAGTATTTT.